This TCR beta chain is drawn from a study of T cells in women clearing cervical HPV infection. Findings of the study overall: It is unknown whether associations predate infection; no effector/memory or HPV-specific sorting. A classifier using richness and V gene abundances reached an AUC of roughly 0.8.

Method: immunoSEQ multiplex PCR; TCRdb's copy keeps in-frame clones and lacks some. The sample totals 23,000 or so clones; its top ten clones hold approximately 6%. Each participant carried one incident cervical HPV16 infection only. MY09/MY11 PCR detected cervical HPV DNA; dot-blot assigned genotypes. Of note for this clone: The antigen is undetermined.

The sample was blood buffy coat. The sequence derives from a woman between 18 and 69 years old with a cervical HPV16 infection that either progressed to CIN3+ or cleared (not recorded which).

CDR3: CASSLRTSIDEQFF. CDR3 DNA (partial): TGCGCCAGCAGCCTTAGGACTAGCATCGATGAG. The chain links TRBV5-1 to TRBJ2-1, with TRBD2 matching over 8 bases. The read comes to an end 3 residues before the CDR3 does, leaving the germline J gene to fill in the end. The germline V gene has CDR1 SGHRS and CDR2 YFSETQ. The CDR3 covers 14 residues. The V and J ends lost 4 bases and 8 bases, in that order; junction bases with no gene match: 8.